This entry concerns a single TCR beta chain. Data came from immunoSEQ multiplex PCR; TCRdb stores just in-frame clones and leaves some out. The sample includes about 190,000 clones, 85% to 90% of them seen just once. CDR1 is MNHEY, CDR2 SVGAGI, per germline. Trimming cost V 6 bases and J 10 bases; bases outside gene matches: 9. CDR3 length: 14 residues. The data are from a study of T cell responses to AZD1222 COVID-19 vaccine. This TCR was recovered from an adult in good health. This sample comprised peripheral blood, obtained on day 0 of MenACWY control vaccination. The chain uses TRBV6-5 and TRBJ1-4; 9 positions match TRBD1. CDR3 coding DNA: TGTGCCAGCAGCCCGGGACAGGGTGGACGAAAACTGTTTTTT. Translated: CASSPGQGGRKLFF.